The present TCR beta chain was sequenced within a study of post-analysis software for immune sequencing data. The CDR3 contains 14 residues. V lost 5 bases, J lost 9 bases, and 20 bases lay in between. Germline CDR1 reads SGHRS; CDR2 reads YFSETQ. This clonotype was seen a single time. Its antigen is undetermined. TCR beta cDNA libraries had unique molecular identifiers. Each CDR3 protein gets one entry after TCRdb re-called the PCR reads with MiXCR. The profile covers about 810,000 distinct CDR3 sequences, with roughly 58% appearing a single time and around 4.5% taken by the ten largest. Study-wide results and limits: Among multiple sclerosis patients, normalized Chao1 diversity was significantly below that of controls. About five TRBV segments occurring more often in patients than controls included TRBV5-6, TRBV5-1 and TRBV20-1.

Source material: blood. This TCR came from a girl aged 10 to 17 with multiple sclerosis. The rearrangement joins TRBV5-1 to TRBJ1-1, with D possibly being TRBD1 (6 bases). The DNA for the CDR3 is TGCGCCAGCAGTGGGGCAGGGGCGAACACCAAAGCTTTCTTT. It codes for CASSGAGANTKAFF.